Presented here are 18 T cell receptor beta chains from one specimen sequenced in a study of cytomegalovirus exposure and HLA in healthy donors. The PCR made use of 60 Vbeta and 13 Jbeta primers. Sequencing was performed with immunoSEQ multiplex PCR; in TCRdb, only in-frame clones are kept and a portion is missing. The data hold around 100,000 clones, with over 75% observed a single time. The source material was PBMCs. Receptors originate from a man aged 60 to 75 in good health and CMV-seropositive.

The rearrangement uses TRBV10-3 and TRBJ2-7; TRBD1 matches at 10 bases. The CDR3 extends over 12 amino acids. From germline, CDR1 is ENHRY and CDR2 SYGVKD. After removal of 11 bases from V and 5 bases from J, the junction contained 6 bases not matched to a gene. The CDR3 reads CAVRDRGHEQYF. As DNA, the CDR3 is TGTGCCGTCCGGGACAGGGGCCACGAGCAGTACTTC.

The CDR3 coding sequence is TGTGCCAGTACCGGAGGAGGCACCGGGGAGCTGTTTTTT. It encodes CASTGGGTGELFF. V is TRBV19 and J is TRBJ2-2; a possible D gene is TRBD2 (5 bases). The CDR3 length is 13 residues. CDR1 is LNHDA and CDR2 is SQIVND in the germline V gene (reference sequence). Trimming took off 7 bases at V and 4 bases at J, with 10 bases between the two ends.

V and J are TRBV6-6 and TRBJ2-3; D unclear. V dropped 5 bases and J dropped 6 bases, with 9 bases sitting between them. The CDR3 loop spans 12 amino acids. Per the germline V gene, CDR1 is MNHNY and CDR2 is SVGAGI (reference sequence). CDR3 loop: CASSTSRDTQYF. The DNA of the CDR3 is TGTGCCAGCAGTACCTCCCGGGATACGCAGTATTTT.

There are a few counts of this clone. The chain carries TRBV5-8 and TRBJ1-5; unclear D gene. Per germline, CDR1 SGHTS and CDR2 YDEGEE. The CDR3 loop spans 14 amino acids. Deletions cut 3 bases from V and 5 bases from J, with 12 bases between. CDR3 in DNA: TGTGCCAGCAGCTATTTAACACGGGATCAGCCCCAGCATTTT. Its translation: CASSYLTRDQPQHF.

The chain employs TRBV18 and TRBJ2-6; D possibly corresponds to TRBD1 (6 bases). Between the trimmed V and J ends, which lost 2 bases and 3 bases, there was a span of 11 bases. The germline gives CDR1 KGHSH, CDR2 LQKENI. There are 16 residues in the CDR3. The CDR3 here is CASSPAGAGGANVLTF. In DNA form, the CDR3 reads TGTGCCAGCTCACCAGCAGGGGCGGGTGGGGCCAACGTCCTGACTTTC. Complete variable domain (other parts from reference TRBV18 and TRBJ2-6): NAGVMQNPRHLVRRRGQEARLRCSPMKGHSHVYWYRQLPEEGLKFMVYLQKENIIDESGMPKERFSAEFPKEGPSILRIQQVVRGDSAAYFCASSPAGAGGANVLTFGAGSRLTVL.

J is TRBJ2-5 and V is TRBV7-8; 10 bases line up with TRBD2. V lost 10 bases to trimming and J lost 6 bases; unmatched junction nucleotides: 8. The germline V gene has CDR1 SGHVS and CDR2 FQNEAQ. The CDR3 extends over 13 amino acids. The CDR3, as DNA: TGTGCCACCACTAGCGGGGATACGAAGACCCAGTACTTC. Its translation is CATTSGDTKTQYF.

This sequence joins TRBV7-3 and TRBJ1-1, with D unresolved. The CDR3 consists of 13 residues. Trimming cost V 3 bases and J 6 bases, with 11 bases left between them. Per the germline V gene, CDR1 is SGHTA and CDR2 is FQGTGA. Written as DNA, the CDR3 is TGTGCCAGCAGCTTGTATGAGGTCTCTGAAGCTTTCTTT. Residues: CASSLYEVSEAFF.

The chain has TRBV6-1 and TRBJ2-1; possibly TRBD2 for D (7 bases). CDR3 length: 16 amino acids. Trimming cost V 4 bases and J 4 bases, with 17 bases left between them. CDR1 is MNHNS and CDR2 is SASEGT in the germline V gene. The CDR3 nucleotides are TGTGCCAGCAGTGGGGCTGAGGGGGGGCGTTACAATGAGCAGTTCTTC. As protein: CASSGAEGGRYNEQFF.

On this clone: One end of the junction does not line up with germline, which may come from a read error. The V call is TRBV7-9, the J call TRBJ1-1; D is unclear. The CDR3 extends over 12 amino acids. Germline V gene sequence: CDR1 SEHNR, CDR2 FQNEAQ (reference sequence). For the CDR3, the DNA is TGTTCCAGCAGCTTAGGAGGGAGTGAAGCTTTCTTT. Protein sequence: CSSSLGGSEAFF.

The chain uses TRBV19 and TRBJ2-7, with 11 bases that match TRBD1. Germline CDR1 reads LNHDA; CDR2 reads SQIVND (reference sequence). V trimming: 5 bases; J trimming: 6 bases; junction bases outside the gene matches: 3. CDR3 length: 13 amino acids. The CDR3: CASSPGQGGEQYF. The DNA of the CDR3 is TGTGCCAGTAGTCCGGGACAGGGGGGCGAGCAGTACTTC.

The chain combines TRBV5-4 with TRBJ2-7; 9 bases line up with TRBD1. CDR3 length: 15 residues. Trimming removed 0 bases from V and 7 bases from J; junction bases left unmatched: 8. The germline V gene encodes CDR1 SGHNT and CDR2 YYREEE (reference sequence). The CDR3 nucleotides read TGTGCCAGCAGCTTGGCGGGACAGGGCCCTAGAGAGCAGTACTTC. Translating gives CASSLAGQGPREQYF.

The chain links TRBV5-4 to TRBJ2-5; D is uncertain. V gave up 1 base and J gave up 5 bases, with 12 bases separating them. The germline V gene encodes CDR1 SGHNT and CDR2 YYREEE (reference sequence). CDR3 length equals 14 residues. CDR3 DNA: TGTGCCAGCAGCTTGCCGAGGCGTGAGGAGACCCAGTACTTC. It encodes CASSLPRREETQYF.

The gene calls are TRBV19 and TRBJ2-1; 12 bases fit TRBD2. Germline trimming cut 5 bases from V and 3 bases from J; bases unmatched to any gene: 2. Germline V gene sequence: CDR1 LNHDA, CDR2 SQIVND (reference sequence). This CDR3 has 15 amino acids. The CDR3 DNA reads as TGTGCCAGTAGTCCTAGCGGGGGGGTCTACAATGAGCAGTTCTTC. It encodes CASSPSGGVYNEQFF. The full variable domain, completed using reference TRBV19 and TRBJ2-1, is DGGITQSPKYLFRKEGQNVTLSCEQNLNHDAMYWYRQDPGQGLRLIYYSQIVNDFQKGDIAEGYSVSREKKESFPLTVTSAQKNPTAFYLCASSPSGGVYNEQFFGPGTRLTVL.

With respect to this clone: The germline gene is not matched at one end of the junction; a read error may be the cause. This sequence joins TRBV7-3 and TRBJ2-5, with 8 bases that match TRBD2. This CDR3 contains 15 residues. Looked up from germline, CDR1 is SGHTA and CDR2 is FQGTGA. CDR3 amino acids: CAGSLHGGEGKTQYF. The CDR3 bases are TGTGCCGGCAGCTTACACGGGGGGGAGGGAAAGACCCAGTACTTC. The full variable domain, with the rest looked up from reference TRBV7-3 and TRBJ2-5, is GAGVSQTPSNKVTEKGKYVELRCDPISGHTALYWYRQSLGQGPEFLIYFQGTGAADDSGLPNDRFFAVRPEGSVSTLKIQRTERGDSAVYLCAGSLHGGEGKTQYFGPGTRLLVL.

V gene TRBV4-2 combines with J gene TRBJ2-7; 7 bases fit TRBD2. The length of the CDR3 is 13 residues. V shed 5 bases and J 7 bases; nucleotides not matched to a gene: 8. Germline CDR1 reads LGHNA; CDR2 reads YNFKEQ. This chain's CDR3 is CASSSSTSREQYF. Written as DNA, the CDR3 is TGTGCCAGCAGCTCATCGACTAGCAGAGAGCAGTACTTC.

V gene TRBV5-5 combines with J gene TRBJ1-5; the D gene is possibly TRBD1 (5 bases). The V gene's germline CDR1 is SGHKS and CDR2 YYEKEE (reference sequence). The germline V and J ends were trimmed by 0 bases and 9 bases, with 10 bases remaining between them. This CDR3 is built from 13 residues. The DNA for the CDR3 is TGTGCCAGCAGCTTGGGGGGCCCGGGGCCCCAGCATTTT. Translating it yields CASSLGGPGPQHF. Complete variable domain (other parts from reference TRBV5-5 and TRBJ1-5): DAGVTQSPTHLIKTRGQQVTLRCSPISGHKSVSWYQQVLGQGPQFIFQYYEKEERGRGNFPDRFSARQFPNYSSELNVNALLLGDSALYLCASSLGGPGPQHFGDGTRLSIL.

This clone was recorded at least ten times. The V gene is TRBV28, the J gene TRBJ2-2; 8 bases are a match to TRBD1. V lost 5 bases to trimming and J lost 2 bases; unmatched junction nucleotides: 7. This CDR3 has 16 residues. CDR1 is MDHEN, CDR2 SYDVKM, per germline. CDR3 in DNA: TGTGCCAGCAGTCTAGGACAGGGACTCAACACCGGGGAGCTGTTTTTT. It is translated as CASSLGQGLNTGELFF.

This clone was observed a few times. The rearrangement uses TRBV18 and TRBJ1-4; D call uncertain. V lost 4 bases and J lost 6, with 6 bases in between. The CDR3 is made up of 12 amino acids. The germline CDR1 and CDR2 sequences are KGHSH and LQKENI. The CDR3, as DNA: TGTGCCAGCTCACGTCTCGATGAAAAACTGTTTTTT. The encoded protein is CASSRLDEKLFF. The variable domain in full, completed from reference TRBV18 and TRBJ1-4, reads NAGVMQNPRHLVRRRGQEARLRCSPMKGHSHVYWYRQLPEEGLKFMVYLQKENIIDESGMPKERFSAEFPKEGPSILRIQQVVRGDSAAYFCASSRLDEKLFFGSGTQLSVL.